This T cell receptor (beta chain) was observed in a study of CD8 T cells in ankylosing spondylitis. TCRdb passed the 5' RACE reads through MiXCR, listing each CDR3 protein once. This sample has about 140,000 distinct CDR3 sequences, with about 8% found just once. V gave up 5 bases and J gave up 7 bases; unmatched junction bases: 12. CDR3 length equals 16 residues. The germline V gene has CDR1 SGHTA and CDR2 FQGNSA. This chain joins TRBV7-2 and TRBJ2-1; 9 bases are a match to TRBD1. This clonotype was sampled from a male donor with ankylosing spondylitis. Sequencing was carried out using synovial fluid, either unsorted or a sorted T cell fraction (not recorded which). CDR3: CASSRFGMDRGNEQFF. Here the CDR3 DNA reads TGTGCCAGCAGCCGATTTGGTATGGACAGGGGAAATGAGCAGTTCTTC.